Each of the 27 T cell receptor beta chains below was sequenced from the same sample in a study of human thymus T cells. The protocol was immunoSEQ multiplex PCR, while the TCRdb copy is restricted to in-frame clones and leaves out a portion. This sample has about 46,000 clones, with approximately 95% found just once. Source material: blood. The receptors here all came from a girl younger than two with a congenital heart defect but otherwise immunologically healthy.

On this clone: Germline is not matched at one junction end, which may reflect a read error. The chain is built from TRBV2 and TRBJ2-3; 11 bases are shared with TRBD2. Per germline, CDR1 SNHLY and CDR2 FYNNEI. The CDR3 length is 14 residues. The CDR3 bases are TGTGCCAGCGGGCTACTAGCGGGAGCCAGGGTTGGTGCTTTT. Residues: CASGLLAGARVGAF.

The chain uses TRBV27 and TRBJ2-7; TRBD2 agrees at 8 bases. CDR3 length: 13 residues. The V gene end was trimmed by 10 bases and the J gene end by 3 bases; junction bases not matched to a gene: 8. Germline V CDR1 and CDR2: MNHEY, SMNVEV (reference sequence). DNA of the CDR3: TGTGCCACGAGAGCGGGAGTTTTCTACGAGCAGTACTTC. Translating it yields CATRAGVFYEQYF.

With regard to this clone: The germline gene is not matched at one end of the junction; a read error may be the cause. The V and J genes are TRBV5-1 and TRBJ2-3; 10 positions match TRBD1. The CDR3 consists of 16 residues. In germline, CDR1 is SGHRS, CDR2 YFSETQ. CDR3 sequence (DNA): TGCGCCAGCAGGTTGGGAGACAGGGGGCAAGCGGATACGCAGTATTTT. Translated, it gives CASRLGDRGQADTQYF.

The chain combines TRBV9 with TRBJ1-2, with D maybe TRBD1 (5 bases). Germline V gene sequence: CDR1 SGDLS, CDR2 YYNGEE. The CDR3 runs to 11 residues. V lost 3 bases and J lost 5, with 5 bases in between. CDR3 in amino acids: CASSGGYGYTF. The CDR3 DNA is TGTGCCAGCAGCGGGGGGTATGGCTACACCTTC.

The J gene is TRBJ2-7, the V gene TRBV5-4; 8 bases map to TRBD1. This CDR3 spans 15 amino acids. Germline trimming cut 2 bases from V and 4 bases from J; bases unmatched to any gene: 8. CDR1 is SGHNT and CDR2 is YYREEE in the germline V gene (reference sequence). The CDR3 coding sequence is TGTGCCAGCAGCTTAAGACAGGGGTTCCTTTACGAGCAGTACTTC. Amino acids: CASSLRQGFLYEQYF.

The chain uses TRBV25-1 and TRBJ1-1, with no clear D. Deletions cut 3 bases from V and 6 bases from J, with 20 bases between. In germline, CDR1 is MGHDK, CDR2 SYGVNS. The CDR3 length is 16 residues. As DNA, the CDR3 is TGTGCCAGCAGTGACTCTAACGGTTTTGGGAGCCCTGAAGCTTTCTTT. It translates to CASSDSNGFGSPEAFF.

In nucleotides, the CDR3 is TGTGCCAGCAGCTTAGCAGGAGGGACCCAGTACTTC. Residues: CASSLAGGTQYF. The chain couples TRBV7-2 to TRBJ2-5, with D perhaps matching TRBD2 (5 bases). The V and J ends lost 0 bases and 7 bases respectively, with 6 bases between them. CDR1 and CDR2 from the germline V gene are SGHTA and FQGNSA. CDR3 size: 12 residues.

For the CDR3, the DNA is TGTGCCAGCAGTTTAGGGATTGGAAACACCATATATTTT. As protein: CASSLGIGNTIYF. The J gene is TRBJ1-3, the V gene TRBV28, with no clear D. This CDR3 comprises 13 residues. Trimming removed 2 bases from V and 3 bases from J, with 5 bases in between. Germline CDR1 is MDHEN and CDR2 is SYDVKM.

J is TRBJ1-1 and V is TRBV9; D remains unclear. Germline CDR1 is SGDLS and CDR2 is YYNGEE. This CDR3 has 13 amino acids. Trimming removed 0 bases at V and 2 bases at J, with 5 bases between. The CDR3 loop is CASSVVVNTEAFF. The CDR3 DNA is TGTGCCAGCAGCGTAGTAGTTAACACTGAAGCTTTCTTT. Filled out from reference TRBV9 and TRBJ1-1, the complete variable domain reads DSGVTQTPKHLITATGQRVTLRCSPRSGDLSVYWYQQSLDQGLQFLIQYYNGEERAKGNILERFSAQQFPDLHSELNLSSLELGDSALYFCASSVVVNTEAFFGQGTRLTVV.

The V call is TRBV27, the J call TRBJ1-2; weak D call: TRBD1 (5 bases). V lost 6 bases to trimming and J lost 5 bases, with 25 bases between them. The CDR3 covers 17 residues. Germline V gene data show CDR1 as MNHEY and CDR2 as SMNVEV (reference sequence). The CDR3 loop reads CASSLGIGGLGLYGYTF. The CDR3 nucleotides are TGTGCCAGCAGCTTAGGAATCGGGGGGTTGGGGCTATATGGCTACACCTTC.

The chain employs TRBV11-2 and TRBJ2-1; perhaps TRBD2 as D (6 bases). CDR3 length: 11 residues. With 2 bases removed from V and 10 bases from J, the gap between germline ends came to 6 bases. Germline values: CDR1 SGHAT, CDR2 FQNNGV. The CDR3 protein is CASSLRGEQFF. CDR3 sequence (DNA): TGTGCCAGCAGCTTACGGGGGGAGCAGTTCTTC. The entire variable domain, with the rest obtained from reference TRBV11-2 and TRBJ2-1, is as follows: EAGVAQSPRYKIIEKRQSVAFWCNPISGHATLYWYQQILGQGPKLLIQFQNNGVVDDSQLPKDRFSAERLKGVDSTLKIQPAKLEDSAVYLCASSLRGEQFFGPGTRLTVL.

This chain links TRBV5-5 with TRBJ1-2; D gene unclear. This CDR3 spans 13 amino acids. Between the trimmed V and J ends, which lost 0 bases and 6 bases, there was a span of 9 bases. In germline, CDR1 is SGHKS, CDR2 YYEKEE (reference sequence). CDR3 sequence: CASSLGISDGYTF. CDR3 nucleotide sequence: TGTGCCAGCAGCTTGGGTATCTCGGATGGCTACACCTTC.

The CDR3 region has the DNA TGTGCCAGCAGTTACCTCCCTGGCCGGGAGACCCAGTACTTC. Protein sequence: CASSYLPGRETQYF. The chain employs TRBV6-6 and TRBJ2-5; D not certain. Germline V gene data show CDR1 as MNHNY and CDR2 as SVGAGI (reference sequence). V lost 2 bases and J lost 5, with 12 bases in between. The CDR3 is made up of 14 amino acids.

The J gene is TRBJ2-5, the V gene TRBV5-1, with 7 nucleotides matching TRBD1. The length of the CDR3 is 14 residues. V shed 4 bases and J 2 bases; nucleotides not matched to a gene: 5. In germline, CDR1 is SGHRS, CDR2 YFSETQ. CDR3 residues: CASSPQDRQETQYF. The CDR3 region has the DNA TGCGCCAGCAGCCCGCAGGACAGGCAAGAGACCCAGTACTTC.

The rearrangement links TRBV27 to TRBJ2-1; 10 bases map to TRBD2. Germline CDR1 and CDR2: MNHEY and SMNVEV (reference sequence). This CDR3 is built from 15 residues. J lost 8 bases, V lost 3 bases, and 7 bases had no gene match. CDR3 sequence reads: CASSFGLAGVDEQFF. As DNA, the CDR3 is TGTGCCAGCAGTTTTGGGCTAGCGGGAGTGGATGAGCAGTTCTTC.

The V call is TRBV5-4, the J call TRBJ2-1, with 8 bases identical to TRBD1. Germline assignment: CDR1 SGHNT and CDR2 YYREEE (reference sequence). V was clipped by 5 bases and J by 5 bases; unmatched bases: 3. This CDR3 has 13 amino acids. In DNA form, the CDR3 reads TGTGCCAGCAGAAAGACAGGGGACAATGAGCAGTTCTTC. This encodes CASRKTGDNEQFF.

The chain recombines TRBV30 with TRBJ1-5; D call uncertain. Trimming removed 2 bases at V and 6 bases at J, with 11 bases between. This CDR3 is built from 13 residues. In germline, CDR1 is GTSNPN, CDR2 SVGIG (reference sequence). CDR3 loop: CAWSSGNGQPQHF. The CDR3 bases are TGTGCCTGGAGTTCGGGGAATGGTCAGCCCCAGCATTTT.

The DNA of the CDR3 is TGCAGTGCTAGAGGTCTAGTTGCGCAGTTCTTC. It translates to CSARGLVAQFF. The chain uses TRBV20-1 and TRBJ2-1; no clear D. The germline V gene encodes CDR1 DFQATT and CDR2 SNEGSKA (reference sequence). V lost 1 base, J lost 12 bases, and 10 bases lay in between. The CDR3 sequence is 11 residues long.

J is TRBJ1-2 and V is TRBV7-9; TRBD1 might be the D (6 bases). Trimming took 5 bases from V and 7 from J, leaving 11 bases between them. The CDR3 is 12 residues long. The V gene's germline CDR1 is SEHNR and CDR2 FQNEAQ (reference sequence). CDR3 protein: CASSQGSSGYTF. Here the CDR3 DNA reads TGTGCCAGCAGCCAGGGGTCGAGTGGCTACACCTTC.

The rearrangement links TRBV11-3 to TRBJ2-3, with D unresolved. This CDR3 contains 13 residues. Germline V gene data show CDR1 as SGHNT and CDR2 as YENEEA. V was cut by 4 bases and J by 2 bases, with 7 bases left in between. The DNA of the CDR3 is TGTGCCAGCAGCTCCCCTTCCACAGATACGCAGTATTTT. This sequence encodes CASSSPSTDTQYF.

This clone is a singleton in its sample. The rearrangement links TRBV7-6 to TRBJ1-3, with 7 positions matching TRBD1. The trim removed 0 bases at V and 2 bases at J, leaving 4 bases unmatched. The germline V gene has CDR1 SGHVS and CDR2 FNYEAQ. CDR3 length equals 16 residues. CDR3 loop: CASSLARQGPGNTIYF. CDR3 nucleotide sequence: TGTGCCAGCAGCTTAGCGCGACAGGGCCCTGGAAACACCATATATTTT.

In its sample, this clone was seen once. The V and J genes are TRBV5-6 and TRBJ2-1; the match to TRBD2 covers 11 bases. V dropped 5 bases and J dropped 4; count of bases not matched to a gene: 11. Germline CDR1 is SGHDT and CDR2 is YYEEEE. The length of the CDR3 is 17 residues. The CDR3 nucleotides read TGTGCCAGCAGAACTAGGTTATTAGCGGGAGGGTACAATGAGCAGTTCTTC. Its protein is CASRTRLLAGGYNEQFF.

The chain combines TRBV6-5 with TRBJ1-2, with D possibly being TRBD1 (5 bases). The CDR3 runs 15 residues. V lost 0 bases and J 8 bases, leaving 16 bases between the germline ends. In germline, CDR1 is MNHEY, CDR2 SVGAGI. This CDR3 is CASSYSVGVRDGYTF. DNA for the CDR3: TGTGCCAGCAGTTACTCGGTGGGGGTAAGGGACGGCTACACCTTC.

This clone has just one count. The DNA of the CDR3 is TGTGCCAGTAGTATAGGGTCCGGACTAGCGGGAGGATCCTACGAGCAGTACTTC. Amino acids: CASSIGSGLAGGSYEQYF. The chain carries TRBV19 and TRBJ2-7; 14 bases are shared with TRBD2. The CDR3 is made up of 18 amino acids. Germline CDR1 and CDR2: LNHDA and SQIVND (reference sequence). J gave up 1 base and V 1 base, and 6 bases lay outside the gene matches.

This rearrangement joins TRBV19 to TRBJ1-1; D gene ambiguous. The CDR3 runs 14 residues. With 5 bases removed from V and 5 bases from J, the gap between germline ends came to 15 bases. Germline V gene lookup returns CDR1 LNHDA and CDR2 SQIVND (reference sequence). CDR3 sequence (DNA): TGTGCCAGTAGTCTCTGGGGATTGGGGACTGAAGCTTTCTTT. Amino acid sequence: CASSLWGLGTEAFF.

The chain is built from TRBV7-9 and TRBJ2-5; possibly TRBD1 or TRBD2 for D (6 bases each). CDR1 and CDR2 (germline): SEHNR, FQNEAQ (reference sequence). Trimming took 1 base from V and 4 from J, leaving 10 bases between them. The CDR3 sequence is 14 residues long. The CDR3 loop reads CASSLVEGGETQYF. As DNA, the CDR3 is TGTGCCAGCAGCTTAGTGGAGGGGGGAGAGACCCAGTACTTC.

The chain recombines TRBV20-1 with TRBJ1-1; D not certain. Germline V lookup: CDR1 DFQATT, CDR2 SNEGSKA (reference sequence). CDR3 length: 11 amino acids. V lost 4 bases and J lost 0, with 3 bases in between. The CDR3 protein is CSAKLNTEAFF. The DNA of the CDR3 is TGCAGTGCTAAATTGAACACTGAAGCTTTCTTT.